This is a list of T cell receptor beta chains from one sample in a study of long-term antiretroviral therapy in people with HIV. Clones were read by immunoSEQ multiplex PCR, and TCRdb kept only the in-frame ones, dropping some. Here the sample spans 20,000 to 25,000 clones, 81% being singletons. Sequences were derived from unsorted PBMCs, sampled 0.1 years before starting antiretroviral therapy. The receptors here all came from a middle-aged man with HIV. The CDR3 runs from the conserved cysteine through the conserved F or W. D genes are given only for firm matches. A row's size may be missing; if present it is once, few, many or a size class.

once,NA,TRBV18,TRBJ1-4,CASSPQGGFGVGKLFF,TGTGCCAGCTCACCACAGGGCGGATTCGGGGTCGGAAAACTGTTTTTT
once,NA,TRBV11-2,TRBJ2-1,CASSLRDGLSYNEQFF,TGTGCCAGCAGCTTGAGGGACGGCCTCTCCTACAATGAGCAGTTCTTC
NA,NA,TRBV4-3,TRBJ2-5,CASSFRGGETQYF,TGCGCCAGCAGCTTCAGGGGGGGCGAGACCCAGTACTTC
NA,NA,TRBV28,TRBJ2-7,CASIPSYEQYF,TGTGCCAGCATCCCCTCCTACGAGCAGTACTTC
NA,NA,TRBV19,TRBJ1-3,CASSRGGAGNTIYF,TGTGCCAGTAGTCGAGGGGGAGCTGGAAACACCATATATTTT
NA,TRBD1,TRBV7-9,TRBJ1-6,CAGTTGLNSPLHF,TGTGCCGGCACGACAGGGCTGAATTCACCCCTCCACTTT
NA,NA,TRBV5-6,TRBJ2-7,CASSYGNSYEQYF,TGTGCCAGCAGCTACGGAAATTCCTACGAGCAGTACTTC
NA,NA,TRBV7-9,TRBJ1-3,CASSTKGLISGNTIYF,TGTGCCAGCAGCACAAAGGGACTGATCTCTGGAAACACCATATATTTT
NA,NA,TRBV7-2,TRBJ2-1,CASSLALLMVSQGSSYNEQFF,TGTGCCAGCAGCTTAGCGTTGCTAATGGTAAGTCAGGGGAGCTCCTACAATGAGCAGTTCTTC
once,TRBD1,TRBV5-1,TRBJ2-3,CASSSQGASDTQYF,TGCGCCAGCAGCTCTCAGGGGGCTTCAGATACGCAGTATTTT
NA,NA,TRBV7-8,TRBJ1-6,CASSFRQVDSPLHF,TGTGCCAGCAGCTTTAGACAGGTGGATTCACCCCTCCACTTT
NA,NA,TRBV5-4,TRBJ2-3,CASSLGENTDTQYF,TGTGCCAGCAGCTTGGGGGAAAACACAGATACGCAGTATTTT
NA,TRBD1,TRBV7-6,TRBJ1-3,CASSRDRVSAGNTIYF,TGTGCCAGCAGCCGCGACAGGGTCTCAGCTGGAAACACCATATATTTT
NA,NA,TRBV2,TRBJ1-1,CASEITMNTEAFF,TGTGCCAGCGAGATCACGATGAACACTGAAGCTTTCTTT
NA,NA,TRBV7-9,TRBJ1-2,CASSYQGYGYTF,TGTGCCAGCAGCTATCAGGGGTATGGCTACACCTTC
NA,NA,TRBV6-1,TRBJ1-3,CASSDNPGNTIYF,TGTGCCAGCAGTGACAACCCGGGAAACACCATATATTTT
NA,NA,TRBV23-1,TRBJ1-5,CASSQSGGTFSNQPQHF,TGCGCCAGCAGTCAATCCGGGGGGACATTTAGCAATCAGCCCCAGCATTTT
NA,TRBD2,TRBV6-4,TRBJ2-3,CASSGTSGGTDTQYF,TGTGCCAGCAGTGGGACTAGCGGGGGCACAGATACGCAGTATTTT
few,NA,TRBV19,TRBJ2-5,CASSIGSGAAQETQYF,TGTGCCAGTAGTATAGGATCTGGGGCAGCCCAAGAGACCCAGTACTTC
NA,TRBD1,TRBV18,TRBJ2-5,CASSRPGQLWETQYF,TGTGCCAGCTCACGGCCGGGACAGCTGTGGGAGACCCAGTACTTC
once,TRBD1,TRBV6-5,TRBJ1-1,CASSGQGALEAFF,TGTGCCAGCAGTGGACAGGGGGCCCTTGAAGCTTTCTTT
NA,NA,TRBV7-9,TRBJ2-7,CASSASSEQYF,TGTGCCAGCAGCGCTAGTAGCGAGCAGTACTTC
NA,NA,TRBV7-9,TRBJ2-2,CASSLAATTNTGELFF,TGTGCCAGCAGCTTAGCGGCGACAACGAACACCGGGGAGCTGTTTTTT
NA,NA,TRBV7-9,TRBJ2-5,CASSPPLGRRRETQYF,TGTGCCAGCAGCCCCCCTTTGGGGCGTCGACGGGAGACCCAGTACTTC
NA,NA,TRBV25-1,TRBJ1-2,CASSKREVDYGYTF,TGTGCCAGCAGTAAGAGGGAGGTAGACTATGGCTACACCTTC
NA,NA,TRBV19,TRBJ1-3,CASSITGTSGNTIYF,TGTGCCAGTAGTATTACAGGCACCTCTGGAAACACCATATATTTT
NA,TRBD2,TRBV7-9,TRBJ2-5,CASSQGLAGQETQYF,TGTGCCAGCAGCCAGGGACTAGCGGGACAAGAGACCCAGTACTTC
NA,TRBD1,TRBV27,TRBJ1-4,CASGTGGVKLFF,TGTGCCAGCGGGACAGGCGGCGTAAAACTGTTTTTT
NA,NA,TRBV18,TRBJ1-4,CASSPNGGPNEKLFF,TGTGCCAGCTCGCCCAACGGCGGACCTAATGAAAAACTGTTTTTT
NA,NA,TRBV2,TRBJ1-1,CASIRDTMNTEAFF,TGTGCCAGCATTCGGGACACAATGAACACTGAAGCTTTCTTT
few,TRBD1,TRBV6-5,TRBJ2-7,CASRAGTGGTYEQYF,TGTGCCAGCAGAGCCGGGACAGGGGGGACTTACGAGCAGTACTTC
NA,NA,TRBV5-4,TRBJ2-1,CASSTGPQRRSEQFF,TGTGCCAGCAGCACAGGACCCCAAAGACGGAGTGAGCAGTTCTTC
NA,NA,TRBV6-5,TRBJ1-1,CASGGGLNTEAFF,TGTGCCAGCGGGGGCGGCCTGAACACTGAAGCTTTCTTT
NA,NA,TRBV28,TRBJ1-1,CASRGAGNQGAFF,TGTGCCAGCAGGGGCGCCGGGAACCAGGGGGCTTTCTTT
NA,NA,TRBV4-1,TRBJ2-7,CASSPLVEGSPYEQYF,TGCGCCAGCAGCCCCTTAGTCGAGGGCTCGCCCTACGAGCAGTACTTC
NA,TRBD2,TRBV19,TRBJ2-2,CASSIILAVTPGELFF,TGTGCCAGTAGTATAATCCTAGCGGTTACACCCGGGGAGCTGTTTTTT
once,NA,TRBV28,TRBJ1-5,CASTGGGWQPQHF,TGTGCCTCAACGGGAGGGGGTTGGCAGCCCCAGCATTTT
NA,TRBD1,TRBV27,TRBJ1-2,CASSPTFRGSNYGYTF,TGTGCCAGCAGTCCTACATTCAGGGGGAGTAACTATGGCTACACCTTC
NA,NA,TRBV7-9,TRBJ2-1,CASSSSRGRGGSSYNEQFF,TGTGCCAGCAGCTCCTCCAGGGGTAGGGGCGGAAGCTCCTACAATGAGCAGTTCTTC
once,TRBD2,TRBV7-9,TRBJ2-3,CASSPRTSGRLVPRDTQYF,TGTGCCAGCAGCCCGAGGACTAGCGGGAGATTGGTCCCCCGCGATACGCAGTATTTT
medium-sized,TRBD2,TRBV27,TRBJ2-3,CASSSPSGFTDTQYF,TGTGCCAGCAGTTCCCCTAGCGGATTCACAGATACGCAGTATTTT
NA,NA,TRBV10-2,TRBJ1-5,CASSESAGLSNQPQHF,TGCGCCAGCAGTGAGTCAGCAGGACTTAGCAATCAGCCCCAGCATTTT
NA,NA,TRBV9,TRBJ1-1,CASSGTREAFF,TGTGCCAGCAGCGGGACAAGGGAAGCTTTCTTT
NA,TRBD1,TRBV18,TRBJ1-5,CASSQDRGPYQPQHF,TGTGCCAGCTCGCAGGACAGGGGGCCTTATCAGCCCCAGCATTTT
few,NA,TRBV9,TRBJ1-6,CASSAGTWGSPLHF,TGTGCCAGCAGCGCCGGGACCTGGGGTTCACCCCTCCACTTT
NA,TRBD1,TRBV5-1,TRBJ1-1,CASSTGTGVTFF,TGCGCCAGCAGCACCGGGACAGGGGTAACTTTCTTT
NA,TRBD1,TRBV15,TRBJ1-5,CATSREQGARQHF,TGTGCCACCAGCAGGGAACAGGGGGCTAGGCAGCATTTT
once,NA,TRBV18,TRBJ2-7,CASSQGLYEQYF,TGTGCCAGCTCCCAGGGTCTCTACGAGCAGTACTTC
NA,NA,TRBV4-2,TRBJ2-1,CASSQESNVDYNEQFF,TGTGCCAGCAGCCAAGAAAGCAACGTAGATTACAATGAGCAGTTCTTC
NA,TRBD1,TRBV10-3,TRBJ2-7,CAISPTGGKDEQYF,TGTGCCATCAGTCCTACAGGGGGAAAGGACGAGCAGTACTTC
once,NA,TRBV7-8,TRBJ1-2,CASSLSVVNYGYTF,TGTGCCAGCAGCTTATCTGTGGTTAACTATGGCTACACCTTC
NA,NA,TRBV28,TRBJ2-2,CASNSKWLRVNTGELFF,TGTGCCAGCAATTCTAAATGGTTGAGGGTGAACACCGGGGAGCTGTTTTTT
NA,NA,TRBV7-2,TRBJ1-4,CASSPGWRSTNEKLFF,TGTGCCAGCAGCCCGGGCTGGCGGTCAACTAATGAAAAACTGTTTTTT